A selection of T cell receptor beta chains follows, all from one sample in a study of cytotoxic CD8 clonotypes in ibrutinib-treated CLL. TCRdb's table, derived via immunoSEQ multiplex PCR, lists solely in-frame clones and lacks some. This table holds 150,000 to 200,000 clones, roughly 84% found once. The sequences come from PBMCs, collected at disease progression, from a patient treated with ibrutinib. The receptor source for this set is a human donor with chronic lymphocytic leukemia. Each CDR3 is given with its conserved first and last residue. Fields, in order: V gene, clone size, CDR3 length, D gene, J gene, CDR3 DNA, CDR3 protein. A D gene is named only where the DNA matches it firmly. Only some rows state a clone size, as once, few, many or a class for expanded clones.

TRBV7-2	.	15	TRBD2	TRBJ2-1	TGTGCCAGCAGTCAGGGACTAGCAGGGGGGGGTGAGCAGTTCTTC	CASSQGLAGGGEQFF
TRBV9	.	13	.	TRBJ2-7	TGTGCCAGCAGCGTCGACAACACCTACGAGCAGTACTTC	CASSVDNTYEQYF
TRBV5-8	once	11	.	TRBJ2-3	TGTGCCAGCGCGGAAGCCTCTACGCAGTATTTT	CASAEASTQYF
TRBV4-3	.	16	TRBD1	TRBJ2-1	TGCGCCAGCAGCTCCACGGGGACAGGGGTCTACAATGAGCAGTTCTTC	CASSSTGTGVYNEQFF
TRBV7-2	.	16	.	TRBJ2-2	TGTGCCAGCAGTGGGGACTCCCACGCGTACACCGGGGAGCTGTTTTTT	CASSGDSHAYTGELFF
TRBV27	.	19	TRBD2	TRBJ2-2	TGTGCCAGCAGCCAGTGGGGACTAGCGGGCATGAAGAACACCGGGGAGCTGTTTTTT	CASSQWGLAGMKNTGELFF
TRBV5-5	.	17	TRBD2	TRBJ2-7	TGTGCCAGCAGCTTGGAAGGGGCTAGCGGCAAGAGGGGAGAGCAGTACTTC	CASSLEGASGKRGEQYF
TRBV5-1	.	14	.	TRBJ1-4	TGCGCCAGCAGCTTGGACTTAACTAATGAAAAACTGTTTTTT	CASSLDLTNEKLFF
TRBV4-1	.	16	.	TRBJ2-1	TGCGCCAGCAGCCAAGCCGGGCTGAGCTCCTACAATGAGCAGTTCTTC	CASSQAGLSSYNEQFF
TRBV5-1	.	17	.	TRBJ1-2	TGCGCCAGCAGCTTGGGGAACTGGGAGACTCGGGGCTATGGCTACACCTTC	CASSLGNWETRGYGYTF
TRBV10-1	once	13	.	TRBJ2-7	TGCGCCAGCAGTGGAGGGGACTTCTACGAGCAGTACTTC	CASSGGDFYEQYF
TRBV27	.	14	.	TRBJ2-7	TGTGCCAGCAGTTTAGGCGGGCCCTCCTACGAGCAGTACTTC	CASSLGGPSYEQYF
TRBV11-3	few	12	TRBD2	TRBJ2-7	TGTGCCAGCAGCCGGGAGGAGAGCGAGCAGTACTTC	CASSREESEQYF
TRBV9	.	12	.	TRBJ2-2	TGTGCCAGCAGCGTAGAGGCCGGGGAGCTGTTTTTT	CASSVEAGELFF
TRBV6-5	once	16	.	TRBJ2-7	TGTGCCAGCAGTTTCTACACCGGGACAAACCCTTACGAGCAGTACTTC	CASSFYTGTNPYEQYF
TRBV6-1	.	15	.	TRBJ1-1	TGTGCCAGCAGCTGGGATTTCATCGTGAACACTGAAGCTTTCTTT	CASSWDFIVNTEAFF
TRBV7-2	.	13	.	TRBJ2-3	TGTGCCAGCAGCTTATGGGGCTCTGATACGCAGTATTTT	CASSLWGSDTQYF
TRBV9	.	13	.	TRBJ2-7	TGTGCCAGCAGCCCAGGGTCGACCTACGAGCAGTACTTC	CASSPGSTYEQYF
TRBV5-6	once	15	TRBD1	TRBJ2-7	TGTGCCAGCAGGGTACGCGGGACAGGAGGCTACGAGCAGTACTTC	CASRVRGTGGYEQYF
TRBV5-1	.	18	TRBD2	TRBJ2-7	TGCGCCAGCAGCCCGGGACTAGCGGGAGGGTCCTTTTCCTACGAGCAGTACTTC	CASSPGLAGGSFSYEQYF
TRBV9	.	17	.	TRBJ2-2	TGTGCCAGCAGCGTAGTTCACGGGCGTGACTACACCGGGGAGCTGTTTTTT	CASSVVHGRDYTGELFF
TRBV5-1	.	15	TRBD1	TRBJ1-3	TGCGCCAGCAGGGGGGGACAGTCGCCTGGAAACACCATATATTTT	CASRGGQSPGNTIYF
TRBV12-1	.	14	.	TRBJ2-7	TGTGCCAGCAGCTTTTTGGGGGACAGGGTAACGCAGTACTTC	CASSFLGDRVTQYF
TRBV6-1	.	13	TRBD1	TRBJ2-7	TGTGCCAGCGAGGGACAGGGTCTCTACGAGCAGTACTTC	CASEGQGLYEQYF
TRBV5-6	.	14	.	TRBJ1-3	TGTGCCAGCACCCGGGTGTTCTCTGGAAACACCATATATTTT	CASTRVFSGNTIYF
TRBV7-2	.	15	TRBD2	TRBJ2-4	TGTGCCAGCAGCTTAGTAGCGGGAGTCAAAAACATTCAGTACTTC	CASSLVAGVKNIQYF
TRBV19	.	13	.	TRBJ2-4	TGTGCCAGTAGTATAGGCGGGACGACCCTTCAGTACTTC	CASSIGGTTLQYF
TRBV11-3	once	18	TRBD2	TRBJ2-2	TGTGCCAGCAGCTCAGGACTAGCGGGATACGGTGGCACCGGGGAGCTGTTTTTT	CASSSGLAGYGGTGELFF
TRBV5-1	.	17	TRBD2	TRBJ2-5	TGCGCCAGCAGCTTGGCCAAAACTAGCGGGAGCTGGGAGACCCAGTACTTC	CASSLAKTSGSWETQYF
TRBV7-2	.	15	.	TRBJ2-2	TGTGCCAGCAGCCCTGGCGGGTATAACACCGGGGAGCTGTTTTTT	CASSPGGYNTGELFF
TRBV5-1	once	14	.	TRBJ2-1	TGCGCCAGCAGCTATGTCTCCTCCTACAATGAGCAGTTCTTC	CASSYVSSYNEQFF
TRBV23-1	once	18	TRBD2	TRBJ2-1	TGCGCCAGCAGCCGTTGGATAGAAACTAGCGGGAAGGTCAATGAGCAGTTCTTC	CASSRWIETSGKVNEQFF
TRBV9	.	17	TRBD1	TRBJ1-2	TGTGCCAGCAGCGTAGCTACGGGACAGGGTATAAACTATGGCTACACCTTC	CASSVATGQGINYGYTF
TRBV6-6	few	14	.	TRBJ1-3	TGTGCCAGCAGTTCCCTTTTTGGAGGAAACACCATATATTTT	CASSSLFGGNTIYF
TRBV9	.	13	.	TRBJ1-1	TGTGCCAGCAGCGTCGGACCGAACACTGAAGCTTTCTTT	CASSVGPNTEAFF
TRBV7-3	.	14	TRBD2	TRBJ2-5	TGTGCCAGCAGCCCACAGGCGGGGGAAGAGACCCAGTACTTC	CASSPQAGEETQYF
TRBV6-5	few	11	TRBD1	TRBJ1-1	TGTGCCAGCAGTTTCGGGACAGCAGCTTTCTTT	CASSFGTAAFF
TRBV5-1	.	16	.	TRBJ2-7	TGCGCCAGCAGCTCTGCCCCGACAGGATCCTCCTACGAGCAGTACTTC	CASSSAPTGSSYEQYF
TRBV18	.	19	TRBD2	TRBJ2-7	TGTGCCAGCTCACCACGGAGCGGGAAGGCAATAGGGTACTCCTACGAGCAGTACTTC	CASSPRSGKAIGYSYEQYF
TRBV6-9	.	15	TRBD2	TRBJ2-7	TGTGCCAGCAGCCCACTAGCGGGTACCACCCGCGAGCAGTACTTC	CASSPLAGTTREQYF
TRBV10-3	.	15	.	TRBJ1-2	TGTGCCATCAGTGAGTCTCTAGCCAGGGGCAATGGCTACACCTTC	CAISESLARGNGYTF
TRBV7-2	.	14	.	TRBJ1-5	TGTGCCAGCAGCCCAGGACGGCTTTGGCAGCCCCAGCATTTT	CASSPGRLWQPQHF
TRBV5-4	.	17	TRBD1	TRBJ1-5	TGTGCCAGCAGCTTGTCTCCGGACAGGGGTATCCGTCAGCCCCAGCATTTT	CASSLSPDRGIRQPQHF
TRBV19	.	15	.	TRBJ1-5	TGTGCCAGTAGTATCTTACAGGGTGGGAATCAGCCCCAGCATTTT	CASSILQGGNQPQHF
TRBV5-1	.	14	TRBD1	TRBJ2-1	TGCGCCAGCAGACGCTTGGGACAGGGGCCGCTCGGGTTCTTC	CASRRLGQGPLGFF
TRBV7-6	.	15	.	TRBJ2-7	TGTGCCAGCAGCTTAGAACAGGGACCGACCTACGAGCAGTACTTC	CASSLEQGPTYEQYF
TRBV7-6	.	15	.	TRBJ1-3	TGTGCCAGCAGCTTCCGACCCTCTTCTGGAAACACCATATATTTT	CASSFRPSSGNTIYF
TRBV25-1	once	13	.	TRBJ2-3	TGTGCCAGCAGTCAACCCCCCCCAGATACGCAGTATTTT	CASSQPPPDTQYF
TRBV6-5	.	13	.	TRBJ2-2	TGTGCCAGCTACCAAAGGGGGTCCGGGGAGCTGTTTTTT	CASYQRGSGELFF
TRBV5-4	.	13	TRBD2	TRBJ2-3	TGTGCCAGCAGTTGGGGGAGGGGAGATACGCAGTATTTT	CASSWGRGDTQYF